This TCR beta chain was identified during a study of blood T cell repertoires in COVID-19. Study background: The United States, Italy and Spain provided the acute and convalescent COVID-19 samples. From T cells, B-cell-depleted T cells, or PBMCs came the material, which was cDNA or gDNA.

Trimming cost V 3 bases and J 5 bases; bases outside gene matches: 13. The CDR3 is 17 residues long. The germline gives CDR1 LNHDA, CDR2 SQIVND (reference sequence). Source study methods: Nucleated cell counts were estimated from reference gene primer amplification. Profiling relied on immunoSEQ multiplex PCR, and the TCRdb table lists in-frame clones only, not all of them. That table supplies the V and J calls and clone size; D and trimming were determined from the DNA. In the table there are fewer than 300,000 clones, roughly 84% of which are singletons. The V call is TRBV19, the J call TRBJ2-5, with 9 bases matching TRBD1. The sequencing input was peripheral blood. The TCR originated in a human donor in a cohort sampled during active COVID-19. The CDR3 region is CASSMVVFGTGYETQYF. CDR3 sequence (DNA): TGTGCCAGTAGTATGGTGGTGTTTGGGACAGGGTACGAGACCCAGTACTTC.